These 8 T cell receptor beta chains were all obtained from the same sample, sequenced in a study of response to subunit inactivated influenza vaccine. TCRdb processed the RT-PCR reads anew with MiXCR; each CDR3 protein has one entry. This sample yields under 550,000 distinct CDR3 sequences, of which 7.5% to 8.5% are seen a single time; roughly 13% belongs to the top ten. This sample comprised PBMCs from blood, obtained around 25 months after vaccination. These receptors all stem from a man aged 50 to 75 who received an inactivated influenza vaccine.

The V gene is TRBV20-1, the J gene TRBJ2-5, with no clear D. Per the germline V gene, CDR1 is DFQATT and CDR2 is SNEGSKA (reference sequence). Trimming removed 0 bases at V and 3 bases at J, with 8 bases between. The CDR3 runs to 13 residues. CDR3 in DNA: TGCAGTGCTAGAGACCAGAATAAAGAGACCCAGTACTTC. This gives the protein CSARDQNKETQYF.

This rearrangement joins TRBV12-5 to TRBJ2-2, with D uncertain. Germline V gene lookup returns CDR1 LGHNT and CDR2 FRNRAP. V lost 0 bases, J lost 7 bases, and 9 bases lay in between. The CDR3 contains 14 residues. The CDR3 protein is CASGLVQESGELFF. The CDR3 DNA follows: TGTGCTAGTGGTTTGGTCCAGGAAAGCGGGGAGCTGTTTTTT.

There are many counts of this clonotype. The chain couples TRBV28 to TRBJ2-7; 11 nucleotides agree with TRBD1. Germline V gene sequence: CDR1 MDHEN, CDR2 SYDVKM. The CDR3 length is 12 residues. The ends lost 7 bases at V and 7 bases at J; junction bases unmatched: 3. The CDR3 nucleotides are TGTGCCAGCAAGGACAGGGGGCGTGAGCAGTACTTC. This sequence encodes CASKDRGREQYF.

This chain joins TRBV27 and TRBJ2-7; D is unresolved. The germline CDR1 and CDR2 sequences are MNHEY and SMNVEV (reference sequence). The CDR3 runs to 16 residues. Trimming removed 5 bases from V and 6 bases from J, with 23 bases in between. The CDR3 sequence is CASSPLGSPGNSEQYF. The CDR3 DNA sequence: TGTGCCAGCAGTCCTCTCGGATCCCCCGGCAACTCCGAGCAGTACTTC.

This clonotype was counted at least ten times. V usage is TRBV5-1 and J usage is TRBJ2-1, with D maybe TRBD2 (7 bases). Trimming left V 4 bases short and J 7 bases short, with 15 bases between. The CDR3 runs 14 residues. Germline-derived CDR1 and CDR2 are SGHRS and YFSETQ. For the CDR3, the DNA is TGCGCCAGCAGCCGGGGGGCCCGTGGGAATGAGCAGTTCTTC. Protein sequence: CASSRGARGNEQFF.

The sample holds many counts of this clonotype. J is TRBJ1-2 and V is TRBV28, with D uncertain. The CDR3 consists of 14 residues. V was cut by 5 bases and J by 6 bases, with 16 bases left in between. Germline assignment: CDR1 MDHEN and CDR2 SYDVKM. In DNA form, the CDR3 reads TGTGCCAGCAGTCCTTCTTGGGAACGCCATGGCTACACCTTC. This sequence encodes CASSPSWERHGYTF.

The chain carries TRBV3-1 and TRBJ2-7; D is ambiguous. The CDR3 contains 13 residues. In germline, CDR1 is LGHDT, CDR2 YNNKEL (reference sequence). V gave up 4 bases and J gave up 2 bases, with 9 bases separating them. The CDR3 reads CASSPSHTYEQYF. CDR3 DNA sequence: TGTGCCAGCAGCCCGAGTCATACCTACGAGCAGTACTTC.

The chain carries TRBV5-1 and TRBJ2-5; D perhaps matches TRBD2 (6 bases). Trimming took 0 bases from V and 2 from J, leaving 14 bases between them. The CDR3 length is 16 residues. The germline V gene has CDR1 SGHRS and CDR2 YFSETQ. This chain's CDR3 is CASSLASAGRQETQYF. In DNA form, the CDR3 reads TGCGCCAGCAGCTTGGCCTCGGCGGGACGACAAGAGACCCAGTACTTC.